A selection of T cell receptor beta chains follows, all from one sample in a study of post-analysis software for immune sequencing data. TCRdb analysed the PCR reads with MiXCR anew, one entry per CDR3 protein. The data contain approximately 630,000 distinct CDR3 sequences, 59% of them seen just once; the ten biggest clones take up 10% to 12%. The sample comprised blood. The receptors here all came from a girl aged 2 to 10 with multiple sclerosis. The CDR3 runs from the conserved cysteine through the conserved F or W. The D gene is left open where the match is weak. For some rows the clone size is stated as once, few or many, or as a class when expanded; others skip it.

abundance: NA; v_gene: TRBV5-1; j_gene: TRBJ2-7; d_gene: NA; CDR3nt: TGCGCCAGCAGCTTGGGGTCTATCGGCTACAAGCAGTACTTC; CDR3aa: CASSLGSIGYKQYF
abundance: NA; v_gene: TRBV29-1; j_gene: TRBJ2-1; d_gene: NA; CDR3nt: TGCAGCGGTTATTTAGCGTCCTACAATGAGCAGTTCTTC; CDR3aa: CSGYLASYNEQFF
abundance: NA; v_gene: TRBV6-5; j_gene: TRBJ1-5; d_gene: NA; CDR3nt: TGTGCCAGCAGTTACTCGCCGTTGGACGATCAGCCCCAGCATTTT; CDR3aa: CASSYSPLDDQPQHF
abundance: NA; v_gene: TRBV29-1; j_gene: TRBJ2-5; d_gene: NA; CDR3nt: TGCAGCGTTGTTTCCCCCTCGGAGACCCAGTACTTC; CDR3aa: CSVVSPSETQYF
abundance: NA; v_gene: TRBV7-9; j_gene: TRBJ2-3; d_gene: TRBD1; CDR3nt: TGCGCCAGCAGCTCAGACAGGGTTCCAGATACGCAGTATTTT; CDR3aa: CASSSDRVPDTQYF
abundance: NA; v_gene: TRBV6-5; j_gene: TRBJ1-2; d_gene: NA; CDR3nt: TGTGCCAGCAGTTACTCCGGGGGGCAAGGCTATGGCTACACCTTC; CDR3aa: CASSYSGGQGYGYTF
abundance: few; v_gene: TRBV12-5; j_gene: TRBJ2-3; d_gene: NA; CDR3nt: TGTGCTAGTGGTAGCCGGTCAGGGGAGTGGACAGATACGCAGTATTTT; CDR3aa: CASGSRSGEWTDTQYF
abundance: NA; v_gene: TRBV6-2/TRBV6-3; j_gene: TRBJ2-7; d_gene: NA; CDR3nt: TGTGCCAGCACTCAGAGCCCTCTCTACGAGCAGTACTTC; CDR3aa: CASTQSPLYEQYF
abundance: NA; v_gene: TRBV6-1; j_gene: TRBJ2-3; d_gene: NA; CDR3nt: TGTGCCAGCAGGGGAACTAGCCGAGATACGCAGTATTTT; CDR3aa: CASRGTSRDTQYF
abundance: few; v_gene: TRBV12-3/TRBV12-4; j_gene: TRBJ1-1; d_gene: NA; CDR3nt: TGTGCCAGCAGTTTCGCCGGAGCTGAAGCTTTCTTT; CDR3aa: CASSFAGAEAFF
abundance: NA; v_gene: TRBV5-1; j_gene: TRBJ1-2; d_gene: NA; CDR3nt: TGCGCCAGCGGAATTCTCCCGGGACGCTATGGCTACACCTTC; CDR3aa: CASGILPGRYGYTF
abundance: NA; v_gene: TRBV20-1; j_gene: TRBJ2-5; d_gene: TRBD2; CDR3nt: TGCAGTGCCGACTATTGGGGGGAGGGCGTGATAGAGACCCAGTACTTC; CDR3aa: CSADYWGEGVIETQYF
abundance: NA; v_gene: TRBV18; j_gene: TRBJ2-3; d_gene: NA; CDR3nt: TGTGCCAGCTCACCCTCCACGCTTGGTGGCACAGATACGCAGTATTTT; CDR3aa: CASSPSTLGGTDTQYF
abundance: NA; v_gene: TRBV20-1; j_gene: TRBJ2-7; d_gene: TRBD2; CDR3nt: TGCAGTGCTGCCCCGGGACTAGGTCGCGAGCAGTACTTC; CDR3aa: CSAAPGLGREQYF
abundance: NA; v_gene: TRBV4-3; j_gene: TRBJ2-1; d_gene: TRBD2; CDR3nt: TGCGCCAGCAGCCAATTCTGGACTAGCGGGGGAGTAGAGCAGTTCTTC; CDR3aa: CASSQFWTSGGVEQFF
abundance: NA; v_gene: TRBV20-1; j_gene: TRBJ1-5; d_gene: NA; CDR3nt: TGCAGTGCTGGAGGGAGGATCAATCAGCCCCAGCATTTT; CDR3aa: CSAGGRINQPQHF
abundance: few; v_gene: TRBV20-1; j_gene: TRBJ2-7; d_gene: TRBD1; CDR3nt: TGCAGTGCTAGAGGCGGGACAGGGATCGTCGAGCAGTACTTC; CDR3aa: CSARGGTGIVEQYF
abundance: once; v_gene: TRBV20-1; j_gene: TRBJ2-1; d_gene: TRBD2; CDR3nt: TGCAGTGCTAGAGATTGGAGGAGGAGCGGGAGCTCCTACAATGAGCAGTTCTTC; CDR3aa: CSARDWRRSGSSYNEQFF
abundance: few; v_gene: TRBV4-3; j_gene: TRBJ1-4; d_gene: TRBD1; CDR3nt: TGCGCCAGCAGCCAGGGGATGACAGGGCTAGGGGAAAAACTGTTTTTT; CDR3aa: CASSQGMTGLGEKLFF
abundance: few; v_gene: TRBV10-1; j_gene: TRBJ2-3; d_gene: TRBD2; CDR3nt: TGCGCCAGCAGTGAGTGGACTAGCGGACAACTCACAGCAGATACGCAGTATTTT; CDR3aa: CASSEWTSGQLTADTQYF
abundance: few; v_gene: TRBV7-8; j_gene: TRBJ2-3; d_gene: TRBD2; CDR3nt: TGTGCCAGCAGCCGGACTAGCGGGACTCGCACAGATACGCAGTATTTT; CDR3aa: CASSRTSGTRTDTQYF
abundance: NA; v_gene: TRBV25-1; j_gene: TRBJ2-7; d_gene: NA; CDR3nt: TGTGCCAGCGGGGGATACGAGCAGTACTTC; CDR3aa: CASGGYEQYF
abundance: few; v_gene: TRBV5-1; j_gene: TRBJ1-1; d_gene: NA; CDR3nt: TGCGCCAGCAGTACTACAGGGAACACTGAAGCTTTCTTT; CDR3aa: CASSTTGNTEAFF
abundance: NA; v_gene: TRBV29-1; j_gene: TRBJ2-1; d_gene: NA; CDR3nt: TGCAGCGTTGTGATTCCCGGGCCTAGTTCCTACAATGAGCAGTTCTTC; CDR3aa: CSVVIPGPSSYNEQFF
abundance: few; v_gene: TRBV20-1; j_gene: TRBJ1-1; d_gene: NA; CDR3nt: TGCAGTGCTAGGGGGGGGGCTGAAGCTTTCTTT; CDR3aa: CSARGGAEAFF
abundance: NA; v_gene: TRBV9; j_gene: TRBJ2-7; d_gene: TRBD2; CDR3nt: TGTGCCAGCAGCGCCGGGACTAGCAGCAGCGAGCAGTACTTC; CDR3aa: CASSAGTSSSEQYF
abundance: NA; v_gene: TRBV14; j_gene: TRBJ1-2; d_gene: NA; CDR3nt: TGTGCCAGCAGCCAAGGACGACGGTATGGCTACACCTTC; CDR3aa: CASSQGRRYGYTF